One TCR beta chain is described in this entry. The data were taken from a study of T-cell memory formation after mild COVID-19. TCRdb reprocessed the 5' RACE reads via MiXCR and lists one record per CDR3 protein. The sample yields about 430,000 distinct CDR3 sequences, roughly 24% seen once. Per the germline V gene, CDR1 is MNHNS and CDR2 is SASEGT. CDR3 length: 12 amino acids. Trimming cost V 5 bases and J 8 bases, with 12 bases left between them. Sequenced material: PBMCs or a T cell subset sorted from them (not recorded which). This clonotype was obtained from an adult woman who had mild COVID-19 (a few samples of this study predate the infection). Cell type and time point are not known. V and J are TRBV6-1 and TRBJ1-1; possible D gene TRBD1, 6 bases. Here the CDR3 DNA reads TGTGCCAGCAGTAGGGACATCCCCGAAGCTTTCTTT. It is translated as CASSRDIPEAFF.